The 19 T cell receptor beta chains listed next were all sequenced from one sample in a study of T cell repertoires in aging, cancer and after chemotherapy (dated by TCRdb to between 2018 and 2021). TCR beta rearrangements were amplified from genomic DNA isolated from peripheral blood, not from sorted cells or RNA. The data were produced on an Illumina MiSeq. Rearranged TRB sequences spanning V, D and J segments were amplified in a multiplex touch-down PCR with a mixed TRB-A/B primer pool. TCRdb reprocessed the public reads (quality trimming at Q25 with fastp, clone calling with MiXCR) and kept in-frame beta chains. Rows merge per CDR3 protein into single entries with the most common DNA and genes. In all, the sample holds roughly 8,200 distinct CDR3 sequences, and about 34% of those were seen once. The ten largest clones add up to 9.5% to 12% of the sample. The sequencing sample was made of blood. The source of these receptors is a human donor in good health.

The chain employs TRBV10-3 and TRBJ2-2; a weak D match, TRBD1 (7 bases). The ends were cut back, 6 bases at V and 1 base at J, with 12 bases in the middle. This CDR3 has 15 amino acids. The germline gives CDR1 ENHRY, CDR2 SYGVKD. The CDR3 DNA reads as TGTGCCATCAGAGGGGGGACAGAGAACACCGGGGAGCTGTTTTTT. Translated, it gives CAIRGGTENTGELFF.

This clonotype counts as medium-sized. The genes are TRBV29-1 and TRBJ2-2; D call uncertain. CDR3 length: 11 amino acids. The ends were cut back, 7 bases at V and 7 bases at J, with 10 bases in the middle. Germline loops: CDR1 SQVTM, CDR2 ANQGSEA. DNA of the CDR3: TGCAGCGGGGGTGGGGACGGGGAGCTGTTTTTT. It is translated as CSGGGDGELFF.

This clonotype has a handful of counts. The chain carries TRBV12-3 or TRBV12-4 and TRBJ1-2; D may be TRBD1 (6 bases). Deletions cut 5 bases from V and 8 bases from J, with 33 bases between. The CDR3 spans 19 residues. In DNA form, the CDR3 reads TGTGCCAGCAGTGTAAACCAGGGGAAAAGGACAGCTTCAGCGGTGGGCTACACCTTC. Its protein product is CASSVNQGKRTASAVGYTF.

J is TRBJ2-7 and V is TRBV15, with D perhaps being TRBD1 or TRBD2 (5 bases each). This CDR3 comprises 14 residues. Trimming took off 4 bases at V and 4 bases at J, with 14 bases between the two ends. Germline loops: CDR1 LNHNV, CDR2 YYDKDF (reference sequence). Written as DNA, the CDR3 is TGTGCCACCAGCACAGGGTGGGGACCTTACGAGCAGTACTTC. Protein: CATSTGWGPYEQYF.

Note on this clonotype: This CDR3 is missing its conserved last phenylalanine or tryptophan, likely due to a read error. V is TRBV19 and J is TRBJ2-3; 11 bases map to TRBD1. V lost 1 base and J lost 4; bases outside the gene matches: 4. From germline, CDR1 is LNHDA and CDR2 SQIVND (reference sequence). This CDR3 region has 16 residues. CDR3 sequence (DNA): TGTGCCAGTAGTATAGTGGACAGGGGGCGGTCAGATACGCAGTATTCT. It translates to CASSIVDRGRSDTQYS.

The rearrangement joins TRBV6-5 to TRBJ1-2, with D possibly matching TRBD1 (6 bases). From germline, CDR1 is MNHEY and CDR2 SVGAGI. The ends were cut back, 2 bases at V and 8 bases at J, with 15 bases in the middle. The CDR3 length is 14 residues. CDR3 in DNA: TGTGCCAGCAGTTACGAGGGGGGAACGGGGGGCTACACCTTC. Translated, it gives CASSYEGGTGGYTF.

Worth noting for this clonotype: The junction differs from germline at one of its ends, possibly a read error. This sequence joins TRBV19 and TRBJ1-5; D possibly corresponds to TRBD1 (5 bases). CDR1 is LNHDA, CDR2 SQIVND, per germline (reference sequence). This CDR3 region has 15 residues. CDR3 sequence reads: CASSPHRLDNHPQHF. DNA of the CDR3: TGTGCCAGTAGTCCTCACAGGCTAGACAATCATCCCCAGCATTTT.

This chain connects TRBV27 to TRBJ1-5, with 8 bases matching TRBD1. The CDR3 totals 14 residues. CDR1 MNHEY and CDR2 SMNVEV come from the germline V gene (reference sequence). With V trimmed by 5 bases and J by 2 bases, 2 bases remained unmatched. This chain's CDR3 is CASSPGQGNQPQHF. The CDR3 DNA reads TGTGCCAGCAGTCCGGGACAGGGCAATCAGCCCCAGCATTTT.

CDR3 loop: CSARDSRSRRLGGRGLGGQPQHF. CDR3 bases: TGCAGTGCTAGAGATAGTCGGTCTCGCCGACTCGGGGGTAGAGGGTTGGGGGGTCAGCCCCAGCATTTT. The chain employs TRBV20-1 and TRBJ1-5; perhaps TRBD1 as D (5 bases). V was clipped by 0 bases and J by 6 bases, with 39 bases between them. Germline V gene lookup returns CDR1 DFQATT and CDR2 SNEGSKA (reference sequence). CDR3 length: 23 amino acids.

V usage is TRBV7-6 and J usage is TRBJ2-3; tentatively, D is TRBD2 (6 bases). The CDR3 consists of 16 residues. The germline CDR1 and CDR2 sequences are SGHVS and FNYEAQ. Trimming shortened V by 1 base and J by 0 bases, and 11 bases separated the two germline ends. Written as DNA, the CDR3 is TGTGCCAGCAGCTTAGGGCTAGCGTTTAGCACAGATACGCAGTATTTT. Amino acids: CASSLGLAFSTDTQYF. Full variable domain (remainder filled in from reference TRBV7-6 and TRBJ2-3): GAGVSQSPRYKVTKRGQDVALRCDPISGHVSLYWYRQALGQGPEFLTYFNYEAQQDKSGLPNDRFSAERPEGSISTLTIQRTEQRDSAMYRCASSLGLAFSTDTQYFGPGTRLTVL.

This clonotype was found a few times. The chain combines TRBV6-2 or TRBV6-3 with TRBJ1-1; a possible D gene is TRBD1 (5 bases). The germline V gene encodes CDR1 MNHEY and CDR2 SVGEGT. V lost 1 base and J lost 4, with 13 bases in between. There are 15 residues in the CDR3. CDR3 protein: CASSYFSRRGTEAFF. As DNA, the CDR3 is TGTGCCAGCAGTTACTTCTCCAGGAGGGGCACTGAAGCTTTCTTT.

In this sample, this clonotype is medium-sized (0.01 to 0.1%). The V gene is TRBV30, the J gene TRBJ2-7; a possible D gene is TRBD1 (6 bases). CDR3 length: 13 residues. The ends were cut back, 2 bases at V and 7 bases at J, with 15 bases in the middle. The germline V gene encodes CDR1 GTSNPN and CDR2 SVGIG (reference sequence). CDR3 residues: CAWSLRQVGEQYF. The CDR3 DNA sequence: TGTGCCTGGAGTTTGAGACAGGTCGGGGAGCAGTACTTC.

By share, this clonotype ranks as medium-sized. The gene calls are TRBV11-1 and TRBJ2-2; D is uncertain. Deletions cut 2 bases from V and 4 bases from J, with 8 bases between. The CDR3 is 14 amino acids. Per germline, CDR1 SGHAT and CDR2 FQDESV (reference sequence). CDR3 residues: CASSLYITTGELFF. In DNA, the CDR3 is TGTGCCAGCAGCTTATATATAACCACCGGGGAGCTGTTTTTT.

The chain employs TRBV12-3 or TRBV12-4 and TRBJ2-5; perhaps D is TRBD1 or TRBD2 (5 bases each). The V end lost 6 bases, the J end lost 4 bases, and 15 bases lay between the germline ends. The length of the CDR3 is 14 residues. CDR3 in amino acids: CASRRGRIAETQYF. The CDR3 bases are TGTGCCAGCAGGAGGGGCCGTATAGCAGAGACCCAGTACTTC.

V and J are TRBV11-1 and TRBJ1-1; D uncertain. This CDR3 comprises 12 residues. Trimming removed 5 bases from V and 3 bases from J, with 7 bases in between. Germline V gene lookup returns CDR1 SGHAT and CDR2 FQDESV (reference sequence). CDR3 loop: CASSPTDTEAFF. The CDR3 nucleotides are TGTGCCAGCAGCCCCACCGACACTGAAGCTTTCTTT.

This clonotype is medium-sized in the sample. The chain joins TRBV19 to TRBJ1-1; a possible D gene is TRBD1 (5 bases). CDR3 size: 13 residues. Trimming pared 6 bases from V and 1 base from J, leaving 9 bases between. Germline loops: CDR1 LNHDA, CDR2 SQIVND (reference sequence). CDR3 loop: CASSDRGNTEAFF. The CDR3 DNA is TGTGCCAGTAGCGACAGAGGGAACACTGAAGCTTTCTTT. Using reference TRBV19 and TRBJ1-1 for the parts outside the CDR3, the full variable domain is DGGITQSPKYLFRKEGQNVTLSCEQNLNHDAMYWYRQDPGQGLRLIYYSQIVNDFQKGDIAEGYSVSREKKESFPLTVTSAQKNPTAFYLCASSDRGNTEAFFGQGTRLTVV.

The chain has TRBV19 and TRBJ1-1; D unresolved. The CDR3 extends over 15 amino acids. Germline values: CDR1 LNHDA, CDR2 SQIVND (reference sequence). The ends were cut back, 3 bases at V and 2 bases at J, with 13 bases in the middle. The CDR3 reads CASSITAGKNTEAFF. The CDR3, as DNA: TGTGCCAGTAGTATCACAGCGGGGAAAAACACTGAAGCTTTCTTT. Drawing the rest from reference TRBV19 and TRBJ1-1, the complete variable domain is DGGITQSPKYLFRKEGQNVTLSCEQNLNHDAMYWYRQDPGQGLRLIYYSQIVNDFQKGDIAEGYSVSREKKESFPLTVTSAQKNPTAFYLCASSITAGKNTEAFFGQGTRLTVV.

The chain combines TRBV5-6 with TRBJ2-3, with D uncertain. The CDR3 consists of 12 residues. V lost 4 bases, J lost 0 bases, and 3 bases lay in between. CDR1 is SGHDT, CDR2 YYEEEE, per germline. The CDR3 reads CASSGSTDTQYF. The CDR3 nucleotides are TGTGCCAGCAGCGGGAGCACAGATACGCAGTATTTT.

The chain links TRBV27 to TRBJ1-4; D is ambiguous. V lost 7 bases and J lost 0, with 12 bases in between. The CDR3 covers 15 residues. Per the germline V gene, CDR1 is MNHEY and CDR2 is SMNVEV (reference sequence). DNA of the CDR3: TGTGCCAGCACCCAAAAAGCGGCAACTAATGAAAAACTGTTTTTT. It translates to CASTQKAATNEKLFF. The full variable domain, its missing parts supplied by reference TRBV27 and TRBJ1-4, is EAQVTQNPRYLITVTGKKLTVTCSQNMNHEYMSWYRQDPGLGLRQIYYSMNVEVTDKGDVPEGYKVSRKEKRNFPLILESPSPNQTSLYFCASTQKAATNEKLFFGSGTQLSVL.